The 19 T cell receptor beta chains below come from one sample, sequenced in a study of identifying expanded T cells in peripheral blood (dated 2019 in TCRdb). Receptor amplification or capture employed the immunoSEQ multiplex PCR assay. The immuneACCESS repertoire file appears here via TCRdb, limited to in-frame rearrangements. These files lack a portion of the clones; in checked studies, under half of the deficit traces to unresolved V genes, and the cause of the others is not known. A total of about 130,000 clones appear in this sample, 75% to 90% of them only once. 8.4% of the sample is in the top ten clones. The specimen was blood. These TCRs come from a person between 18 and 75 years old in good health.

The rearrangement joins TRBV4-1 to TRBJ2-3, with 14 bases fitting TRBD2. Unmatched junction bases numbered 11, after V lost 8 bases and J lost 4 bases. This CDR3 spans 17 amino acids. CDR1 MGHRA and CDR2 YSYEKL come from the germline V gene. This CDR3 is CASARAGLAGEADTQYF. The CDR3 coding sequence is TGCGCCAGCGCACGCGCGGGACTAGCGGGAGAAGCAGATACGCAGTATTTT.

The chain is built from TRBV6-6 and TRBJ1-1; 8 bases match TRBD1. Germline V lookup: CDR1 MNHNY, CDR2 SVGAGI (reference sequence). Trimming removed 7 bases from V and 4 bases from J; junction bases left unmatched: 5. The CDR3 has 13 amino acids. CDR3 amino acids: CASTGQGSTEAFF. The CDR3 DNA reads TGTGCCAGCACCGGACAGGGCTCCACTGAAGCTTTCTTT.

A few counts support this clone. This rearrangement joins TRBV20-1 to TRBJ2-1; either TRBD1 or TRBD2 may fit D (6 bases each). The V end was cut by 5 bases, the J end by 10 bases, with 12 bases between. Per the germline V gene, CDR1 is DFQATT and CDR2 is SNEGSKA (reference sequence). The CDR3 length is 11 residues. Here the CDR3 DNA reads TGCAGTGCTTCTACCGGGGGCGAGCAGTTCTTC. Translation gives CSASTGGEQFF.

This chain joins TRBV19 and TRBJ2-7; TRBD2 is a possible D gene (6 bases). There are 15 residues in the CDR3. V was cut by 10 bases and J by 4 bases, with 23 bases left in between. CDR1 is LNHDA, CDR2 SQIVND, per germline (reference sequence). CDR3 residues: CATRGLSLGSYEQYF. The CDR3 DNA reads as TGTGCCACCCGGGGACTGTCCCTAGGGAGTTACGAGCAGTACTTC.

Worth noting for this clone: A read error may explain this, as a much larger clone is one base away. The chain combines TRBV5-6 with TRBJ2-3; D not certain. Trimming shortened V by 1 base and J by 4 bases, and 1 base separated the two germline ends. Looked up from germline, CDR1 is SGHDT and CDR2 is YYEEEE. CDR3 length equals 11 residues. In nucleotides, the CDR3 is TGTGCCAGCAGCTTGTCAGATACGCAGTATTTT. Protein product: CASSLSDTQYF.

The CDR3 nucleotides are TGTGCCAGCGGCGCGGACAGACGCCATGAAGCTTTCTTT. Its protein is CASGADRRHEAFF. The chain links TRBV5-4 to TRBJ1-1, with D tentatively TRBD1 (6 bases). This CDR3 comprises 13 residues. Germline V lookup: CDR1 SGHNT, CDR2 YYREEE (reference sequence). Trimming removed 7 bases from V and 7 bases from J, with 17 bases in between.

This clone appeared once. The genes are TRBV30 and TRBJ2-5, with D perhaps TRBD1 (6 bases). The germline V and J ends were trimmed by 0 bases and 0 bases, with 14 bases remaining between them. The CDR3 runs to 16 residues. CDR1 is GTSNPN and CDR2 is SVGIG in the germline V gene (reference sequence). For the CDR3, the DNA is TGTGCCTGGAGTGTAAAGCCCGGACAGAACCAAGAGACCCAGTACTTC. Its translation: CAWSVKPGQNQETQYF. Full variable domain (missing parts from reference TRBV30 and TRBJ2-5): SQTIHQWPATLVQPVGSPLSLECTVEGTSNPNLYWYRQAAGRGLQLLFYSVGIGQISSEVPQNLSASRPQDRQFILSSKKLLLSDSGFYLCAWSVKPGQNQETQYFGPGTRLLVL.

The CDR3 DNA reads as TGTGCCATCAGTGAGTCCCGGGGAATGGGCTACACCTTC. This sequence encodes CAISESRGMGYTF. V is TRBV10-3 and J is TRBJ1-2, with D hard to call. The germline V and J ends were trimmed by 0 bases and 8 bases, with 10 bases remaining between them. Germline V gene data show CDR1 as ENHRY and CDR2 as SYGVKD. This CDR3 has 13 residues.

The chain is built from TRBV28 and TRBJ2-1; 14 bases map to TRBD2. CDR3 length: 15 residues. Germline V lookup: CDR1 MDHEN, CDR2 SYDVKM. V was clipped by 5 bases and J by 9 bases; unmatched bases: 6. CDR3 region: CASSPGLAGVGEQFF. DNA for the CDR3: TGTGCCAGCAGTCCGGGACTAGCGGGAGTGGGTGAGCAGTTCTTC.

This clone was observed a few times. DNA of the CDR3: TGTGCCAGCACTTTGACACCGAACACTGAAGCTTTCTTT. Translation gives CASTLTPNTEAFF. The chain recombines TRBV2 with TRBJ1-1; no reliable D call. The V gene's germline CDR1 is SNHLY and CDR2 FYNNEI. The V end was cut by 7 bases, the J end by 1 base, with 10 bases between. The CDR3 runs to 13 residues.

The CDR3 protein is CASSLASGGAYNEQFF. CDR3 DNA: TGTGCCAGCAGCTTAGCGAGCGGGGGGGCTTACAATGAGCAGTTCTTC. This chain connects TRBV7-2 to TRBJ2-1; 10 positions match TRBD2. The V segment lost 0 bases and the J segment 4 bases; nucleotides outside the gene matches: 3. The germline V gene has CDR1 SGHTA and CDR2 FQGNSA. This CDR3 has 16 amino acids.

The J gene is TRBJ2-7, the V gene TRBV28; TRBD1 might be the D (5 bases). Trimming stripped 6 bases from V and 5 bases from J, with 14 bases between. Germline values: CDR1 MDHEN, CDR2 SYDVKM. The CDR3 has 13 residues. The CDR3 sequence is CASRDSFGDEQYF. In DNA, the CDR3 is TGTGCCAGCAGAGACAGCTTTGGGGACGAGCAGTACTTC.

This chain connects TRBV13 to TRBJ1-1; tentative D call: TRBD1 (6 bases). V was shortened by 3 bases and J by 5 bases, with 10 bases between the two germline ends. The length of the CDR3 is 13 residues. CDR1 PRHDT and CDR2 FYEKMQ come from the germline V gene (reference sequence). As DNA, the CDR3 is TGTGCCAGCAGCTTCGGGGGGCCGACTGAAGCTTTCTTT. It encodes CASSFGGPTEAFF.

The V call is TRBV6-5, the J call TRBJ1-5, with D possibly TRBD1 on 6 matching bases. The CDR3 extends over 15 amino acids. V was trimmed by 4 bases and J by 3 bases, leaving 13 bases between them. CDR1 and CDR2 (germline): MNHEY, SVGAGI. CDR3 coding DNA: TGTGCCAGCAGTTCTGGGGGGGGCCTCAATCAGCCCCAGCATTTT. Translating it yields CASSSGGGLNQPQHF.

This clone was counted between two and nine times. This chain joins TRBV21-1 and TRBJ2-5; the table gives TRBD2 as D, unverified against the DNA. TRBV21-1 is a pseudogene segment. The CDR3 covers 24 residues. In DNA, the CDR3 is TGTGCCAGCAGCAAAAGAGTCGTACTAGCGGGGGCCCTGTACCTCGGACCCACTAAAGAGACCCAGTACTTC. Protein product: CASSKRVVLAGALYLGPTKETQYF.

The chain links TRBV7-2 to TRBJ2-5; no reliable D call. CDR1 and CDR2 from the germline V gene are SGHTA and FQGNSA. This CDR3 is 14 amino acids long. The V gene lost 1 base and the J gene lost 5 bases, with 11 bases spanning the gap. CDR3 in amino acids: CASSLVRGQETQYF. CDR3 coding DNA: TGTGCCAGCAGCTTAGTTCGTGGGCAGGAGACCCAGTACTTC.

The CDR3 spells CASSANTEAFF. DNA for the CDR3: TGTGCCAGCTCAGCGAACACTGAAGCTTTCTTT. The chain carries TRBV18 and TRBJ1-1; D call uncertain. The CDR3 consists of 11 residues. Germline V lookup: CDR1 KGHSH, CDR2 LQKENI. With 5 bases removed from V and 1 base from J, the gap between germline ends came to 2 bases.

The DNA for the CDR3 is TGCGCCAGCAGCTTAAGCTTGCGGGGGAGCTCCTACGAGCAGTACTTC. Translation: CASSLSLRGSSYEQYF. V is TRBV5-1 and J is TRBJ2-7; 7 bases are shared with TRBD2. V lost 2 bases, J lost 0 bases, and 8 bases stayed unmatched. The length of the CDR3 is 16 residues. Germline loops: CDR1 SGHRS, CDR2 YFSETQ.

The V gene is TRBV28, the J gene TRBJ1-1, with D unresolved. The V gene's germline CDR1 is MDHEN and CDR2 SYDVKM. V was trimmed by 6 bases and J by 2 bases, leaving 16 bases between them. The CDR3 consists of 15 residues. As DNA, the CDR3 is TGTGCCAGCAGCCTACTCAAACCCACCAACACTGAAGCTTTCTTT. This gives the protein CASSLLKPTNTEAFF.